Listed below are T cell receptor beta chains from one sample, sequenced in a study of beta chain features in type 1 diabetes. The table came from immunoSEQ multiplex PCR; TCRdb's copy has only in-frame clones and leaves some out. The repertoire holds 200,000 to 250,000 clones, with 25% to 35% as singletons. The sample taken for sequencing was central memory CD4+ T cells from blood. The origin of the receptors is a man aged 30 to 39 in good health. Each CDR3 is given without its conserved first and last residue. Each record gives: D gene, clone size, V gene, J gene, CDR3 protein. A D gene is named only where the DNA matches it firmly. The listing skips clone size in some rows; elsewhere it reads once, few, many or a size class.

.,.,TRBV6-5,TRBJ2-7,ASSLRQAAYEQY
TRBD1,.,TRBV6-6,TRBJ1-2,ASSQNIRQGYGYT
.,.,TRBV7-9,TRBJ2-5,ASSSVTGSRETQY
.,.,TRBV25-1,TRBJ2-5,ASSRPQREQETQY
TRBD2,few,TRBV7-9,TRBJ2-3,ASSLDGAPLAGAADTQY
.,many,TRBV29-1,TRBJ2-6,SVERASGANVLT
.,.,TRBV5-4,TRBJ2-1,ASRGQGVNEQF
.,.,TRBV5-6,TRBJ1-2,ASSREGPIYGYT
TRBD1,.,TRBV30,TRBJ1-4,AWSGDRGNEKLF
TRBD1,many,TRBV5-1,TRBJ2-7,ASSYGTGGEQY
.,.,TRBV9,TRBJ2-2,ASSVRTLGTGELF
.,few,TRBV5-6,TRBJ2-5,ASSLRAGQETQY
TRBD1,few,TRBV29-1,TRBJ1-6,SVRTGSNSPLH
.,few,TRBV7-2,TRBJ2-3,ASSLTRSDTQY
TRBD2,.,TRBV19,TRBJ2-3,ASSIGLVTDTQY
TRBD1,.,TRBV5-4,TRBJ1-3,ASSAWDRGSTIY